A single TCR beta chain is shown here with its context. Its binding antigen is unknown. Qualities for individual bases were not recorded, and no much larger clone is one base off. The sample comes from a study of T cell responses to AZD1222 COVID-19 vaccine (dated by TCRdb to the early 2020s). Looking at the study overall: A total of 233 trial participants underwent TCR sequencing, of whom 200 to 220 received two doses of AZD1222 and some 25 received two doses of the MenACWY control vaccine. Trial participants were enrolled by age into 18-55, 56-69 and 70-plus year subgroups, with roughly 160, 29 and 62 TCR-sequenced participants respectively.

V is cut back by 2 bases and J by 0 bases, with 5 bases in the junction unmatched. Counted from cysteine to phenylalanine, this CDR3 has 16 amino acids. CDR3 DNA only is kept here, 48 bases in frame from base 1. CDR1 SGHRS and CDR2 YFSETQ were looked up in the germline V gene. Findings and caveats that apply to the study as a whole: A significant rise in spike-specific TCR breadth and depth was observed after two AZD1222 doses relative to day 0 and relative to MenACWY recipients. Reportedly, almost half of the unique spike-specific TCRs recognized epitopes lying outside the regions that are mutated in the B.1.351 and B.1.1.7 variants. Because no day 14 peak-response samples were available, repertoires were characterized only after the peak T cell response. Participants were mostly white British and included more females than males, and it was suggested by the authors that clonal diversity may have been underestimated. The 56-69-year group was small, and its depth increase did not reach significance, likely because of low power. The vaccine-associated CD4 TCRs covered the entire spike protein, and the dominant responses fell in regions 160-218 and 743-854. Only five to seven AZD1222 recipients were SARS-CoV-2 seropositive at baseline, limiting conclusions about previously exposed vaccinees.

The CDR3 regions of human TCRbeta chains were analyzed by immunosequencing. From the authors' description of their analysis: Repertoire TCRs were checked for matches against a reference library of SARS-CoV-2-specific TCRs that had been generated using the MIRA antigen-specificity platform. Breadth meant the fraction of unique TCRs that were SARS-CoV-2-associated, whereas depth meant the fraction of total T cells that were SARS-CoV-2-associated. Each spike-specific TCR was assigned to its reactive spike region and to a CD4 or CD8 class using the MIRA data. Log10-transformed breadth and depth values were compared by one-way ANOVA with Sidak's multiple comparisons tests. Entries here come from immuneACCESS through TCRdb and include only in-frame sequences with V and J called. Some clones fail to appear in such tables; in the studies checked, an unresolved V gene covers under half of the shortfall, and the cause of the remainder is unknown. V and J calls and clone size come straight from that table; D and trimming were deduced from the DNA. The sample table records over 100,000 clones; roughly 88% of these occur just once. The ten largest clones capture 10% to 15% of the sample.

The meaning of the sample's time point label: baseline before first vaccination. Interpreted using the paper, the treatment or condition label stands for: meningococcal conjugate vaccine given as trial control. Samples from vaccinated people were obtained from the UK trials COV001 and COV002, which included a single-blind randomized controlled phase 2/3 trial of AZD1222 (ChAdOx1 nCoV-19) in healthy adults. For TCRbeta chain sequencing, PBMC samples were collected from trial participants at day 0 and at day 28 after the second dose. The source is an adult in good health. This chain is built from TRBV5-1 and TRBJ2-1; TRBD1 agrees with 7 junctional bases. Sequencing was performed on peripheral blood, taken on day 0 of MenACWY control vaccination. The nucleotide sequence reads TGCGCCAGCAGCTTCCCGGGACAGAGCTCCTACAATGAGCAGTTCTTC. Translated, this is CASSFPGQSSYNEQFF. The entire variable domain, with the stretches around the CDR3 drawn from the reference TRBV5-1 and TRBJ2-1 proteins, is KAGVTQTPRYLIKTRGQQVTLSCSPISGHRSVSWYQQTPGQGLQFLFEYFSETQRNKGNFPGRFSGRQFSNSRSEMNVSTLELGDSALYLCASSFPGQSSYNEQFFGPGTRLTVL.